This T cell receptor beta chain was recorded in a study of cytomegalovirus exposure and HLA in healthy donors. Looking at the study overall: Approximately 81% of a few hundred genotyped donors fell in the Caucasian-associated ancestry cluster. Study conclusions and caveats: Cytomegalovirus association was listed for around 180 TCR beta chains. Despite most TCR sequences being rare, some public TCRs occurred in many donors.

This PCR relied on a set of 60 Vbeta primers and 13 Jbeta primers. The repertoire was sequenced with immunoSEQ multiplex PCR; TCRdb's copy has only in-frame clones and lacks some. The table has 60,000 to 85,000 clones, about 79% seen once. This CDR3 contains 14 residues. V lost 2 bases and J lost 1, with 8 bases in between. The germline CDR1 and CDR2 sequences are KGHSH and LQKENI. This clone was observed once. The antigen remains unidentified. This clonotype was sampled from a man between 65 and 79 years old in good health and CMV-seropositive. This chain uses TRBV18 with TRBJ1-1; perhaps TRBD1 as D (5 bases). Specimen: PBMCs. CDR3 residues: CASSPNQGNTEAFF. DNA for the CDR3: TGTGCCAGCTCACCAAACCAGGGGAACACTGAAGCTTTCTTT. Supplemented by reference TRBV18 and TRBJ1-1, the full variable domain reads NAGVMQNPRHLVRRRGQEARLRCSPMKGHSHVYWYRQLPEEGLKFMVYLQKENIIDESGMPKERFSAEFPKEGPSILRIQQVVRGDSAAYFCASSPNQGNTEAFFGQGTRLTVV.